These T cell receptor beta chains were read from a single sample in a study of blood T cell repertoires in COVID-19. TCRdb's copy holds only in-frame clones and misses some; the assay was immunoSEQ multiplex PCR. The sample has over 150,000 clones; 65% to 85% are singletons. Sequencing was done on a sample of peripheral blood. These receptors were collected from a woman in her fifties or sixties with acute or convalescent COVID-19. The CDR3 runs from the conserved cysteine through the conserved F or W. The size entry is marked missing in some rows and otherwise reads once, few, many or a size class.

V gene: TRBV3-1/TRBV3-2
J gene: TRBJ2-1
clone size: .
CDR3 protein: CASRTPGRGRDYNEQFF

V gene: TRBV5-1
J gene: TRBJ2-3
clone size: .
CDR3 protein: CASSISRSTDTQYF

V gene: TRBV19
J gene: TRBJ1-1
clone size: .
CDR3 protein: CASSIAARLNTEAFF

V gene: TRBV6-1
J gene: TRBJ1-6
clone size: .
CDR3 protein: CASSDQGRNSPLHF

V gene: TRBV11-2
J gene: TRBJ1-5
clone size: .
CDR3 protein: CASSLGTGIGQPQHF

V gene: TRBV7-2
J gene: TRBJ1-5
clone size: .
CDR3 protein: CASSPQGPSNQPQHF

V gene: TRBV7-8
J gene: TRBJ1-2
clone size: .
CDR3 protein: CASSHRDRGANYGYTF

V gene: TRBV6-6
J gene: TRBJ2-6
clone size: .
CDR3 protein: CASNAQSSGANVLTF

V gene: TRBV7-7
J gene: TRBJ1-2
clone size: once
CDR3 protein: CASSLTRQKSYGYTF

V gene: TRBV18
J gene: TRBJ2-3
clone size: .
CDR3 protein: CASSPRRGLDTQYF

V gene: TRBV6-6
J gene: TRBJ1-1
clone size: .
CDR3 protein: CASSYSNFEAFF

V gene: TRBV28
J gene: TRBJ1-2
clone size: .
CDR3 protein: CASSLAAQGRVNYGYTF

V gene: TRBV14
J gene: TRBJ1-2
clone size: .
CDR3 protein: CASSLNFGQGARGYTF

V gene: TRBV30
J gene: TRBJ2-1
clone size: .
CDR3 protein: CAWSVGRVRDHEQFF

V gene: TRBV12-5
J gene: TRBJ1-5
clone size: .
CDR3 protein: CASGLEGTANSNQPQHF

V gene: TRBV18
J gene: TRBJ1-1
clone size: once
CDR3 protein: CASSPAGQGGMNTEAFF

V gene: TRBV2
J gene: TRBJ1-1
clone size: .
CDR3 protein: CASTGQENTEAFF

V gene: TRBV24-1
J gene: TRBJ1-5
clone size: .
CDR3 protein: CATSDPGQNQPQHF

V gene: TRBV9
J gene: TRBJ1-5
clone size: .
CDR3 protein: CASSAGQGGNQPQHF

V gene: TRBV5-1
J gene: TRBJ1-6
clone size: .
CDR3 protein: CASSEGQNNSPLHF

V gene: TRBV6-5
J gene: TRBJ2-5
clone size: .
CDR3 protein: CASKGSQETQYF

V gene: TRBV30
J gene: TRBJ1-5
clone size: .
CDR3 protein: CAWSVAGVPNQPQHF

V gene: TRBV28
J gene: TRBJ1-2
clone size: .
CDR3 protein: CASSLQRGYTF

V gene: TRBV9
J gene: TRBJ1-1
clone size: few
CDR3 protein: CASSVTGQGGTEAFF

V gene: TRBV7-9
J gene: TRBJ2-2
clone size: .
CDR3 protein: CASSLVGQANTGELFF

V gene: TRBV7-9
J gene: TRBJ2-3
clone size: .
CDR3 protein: CATDSVPGSSTDTQYF

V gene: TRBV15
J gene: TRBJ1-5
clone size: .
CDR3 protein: CATSSLSSQPQHF